One T cell receptor (beta chain) is described in this entry. These data belong to a study of control samples from healthy donors and cancer patients. This CDR3 has 14 amino acids. Trimming left V 8 bases short and J 2 bases short, with 15 bases between. Germline V gene sequence: CDR1 MDHEN, CDR2 SYDVKM. TCRdb's copy holds only in-frame clones and misses some; the assay was immunoSEQ multiplex PCR. The sample comprises 120,000 to 150,000 clones, less than 95% of which are singletons, and approximately 7% rests with the top ten. Specimen: blood. This receptor was obtained from a young man in good health. The rearrangement joins TRBV28 to TRBJ1-1; unclear D gene. The CDR3 sequence: CASSVYRGNTEAFF. CDR3 DNA sequence: TGTGCCAGCTCAGTTTATCGGGGAAACACTGAAGCTTTCTTT. Supplemented by reference TRBV28 and TRBJ1-1, the full variable domain reads DVKVTQSSRYLVKRTGEKVFLECVQDMDHENMFWYRQDPGLGLRLIYFSYDVKMKEKGDIPEGYSVSREKKERFSLILESASTNQTSMYLCASSVYRGNTEAFFGQGTRLTVV.